The 30 T cell receptor beta chains reported below all come from one sample, sequenced in a study of T cells in Graves' hyperthyroidism and ophthalmopathy. Amplification targeted TCR beta CDR3 regions from RNA transcripts. HTBI primers drove first-round RT-PCR of the TCR CDR3. Each CDR3 protein is one row after TCRdb ran MiXCR on the multiplex PCR reads. The sample shows under 400,000 distinct CDR3 sequences, 15% to 20% of them seen only once. Sample: blood. All receptors derive from a woman in her forties with Graves' ophthalmopathy.

This clonotype occurred many times. The chain is built from TRBV7-2 and TRBJ1-2, with TRBD1 as a possible D gene (5 bases). Trimming pared 5 bases from V and 4 bases from J, leaving 14 bases between. The CDR3 runs to 14 residues. Per the germline V gene, CDR1 is SGHTA and CDR2 is FQGNSA. The CDR3: CASSRRVRPYGYTF. The CDR3, as DNA: TGTGCCAGCAGCCGCAGGGTTCGCCCCTATGGCTACACCTTC.

This clonotype was picked up many times. The rearrangement uses TRBV20-1 and TRBJ2-7; unclear D gene. The CDR3 spans 11 residues. In germline, CDR1 is DFQATT, CDR2 SNEGSKA (reference sequence). The V gene lost 3 bases and the J gene lost 4 bases, with 7 bases spanning the gap. The CDR3 DNA reads TGCAGTGCTAGGATGGGGTACGAGCAGTACTTC. It specifies CSARMGYEQYF.

The chain combines TRBV6-1 with TRBJ1-2; TRBD1 agrees at 9 bases. The germline V gene encodes CDR1 MNHNS and CDR2 SASEGT. The CDR3 covers 14 residues. V lost 6 bases, J lost 7 bases, and 9 bases stayed unmatched. The CDR3 reads CASSGRDRDVGYTF. The CDR3 DNA follows: TGTGCCAGCAGCGGCCGGGACAGGGACGTTGGCTACACCTTC.

This clonotype has at least ten counts. The chain employs TRBV11-2 and TRBJ1-2; perhaps TRBD1 as D (6 bases). The germline V and J ends were trimmed by 3 bases and 7 bases, with 15 bases remaining between them. Germline V CDR1 and CDR2: SGHAT, FQNNGV. This CDR3 has 14 residues. CDR3 residues: CASSLMAGDGGYTF. The DNA of the CDR3 is TGTGCCAGCAGCTTGATGGCAGGGGACGGTGGCTACACCTTC.

At least ten counts were recorded for this clonotype. The chain couples TRBV19 to TRBJ2-7, with unresolved D. V dropped 4 bases and J dropped 2 bases, with 12 bases sitting between them. The CDR3 is 14 amino acids. In germline, CDR1 is LNHDA, CDR2 SQIVND (reference sequence). As DNA, the CDR3 is TGTGCCAGTAGTAGAAGACAAATTCCCTACGAGCAGTACTTC. This gives the protein CASSRRQIPYEQYF. The variable domain in full, with the rest retrieved from reference TRBV19 and TRBJ2-7, is DGGITQSPKYLFRKEGQNVTLSCEQNLNHDAMYWYRQDPGQGLRLIYYSQIVNDFQKGDIAEGYSVSREKKESFPLTVTSAQKNPTAFYLCASSRRQIPYEQYFGPGTRLTVT.

This clonotype was seen at least ten times. The chain couples TRBV7-9 to TRBJ1-1, with D perhaps matching TRBD1 (6 bases). Trimming pared 8 bases from V and 5 bases from J, leaving 12 bases between. The germline V gene has CDR1 SEHNR and CDR2 FQNEAQ (reference sequence). This CDR3 region has 12 residues. The CDR3 coding sequence is TGTGCCAGCCTGAGGGGGGGGACTGAAGCTTTCTTT. It encodes CASLRGGTEAFF.

The chain joins TRBV28 to TRBJ2-5; D is perhaps TRBD1 (6 bases). Germline V CDR1 and CDR2: MDHEN, SYDVKM. CDR3 size: 14 residues. Trimming shortened V by 5 bases and J by 2 bases, and 12 bases separated the two germline ends. This CDR3 is CASSLRRGQETQYF. CDR3 in DNA: TGTGCCAGCAGTCTGCGTAGGGGGCAAGAGACCCAGTACTTC.

This clonotype showed up just a few times. This sequence joins TRBV6-1 and TRBJ2-3; no clear D. Germline CDR1 MNHNS, CDR2 SASEGT. V shed 6 bases and J shed 2 bases, with 6 bases lying between them. The CDR3 sequence is 12 residues long. The CDR3 nucleotides are TGTGCCAGCAGCGCTAACACAGATACGCAGTATTTT. Translating gives CASSANTDTQYF.

This chain uses TRBV6-1 with TRBJ2-2, with unresolved D. The germline gives CDR1 MNHNS, CDR2 SASEGT. The CDR3 is made up of 18 amino acids. Trimming pared 0 bases from V and 0 bases from J, leaving 14 bases between. As DNA, the CDR3 is TGTGCCAGCAGTGAAGCCACCAGACATTGGACGAACACCGGGGAGCTGTTTTTT. Translation gives CASSEATRHWTNTGELFF.

This clonotype was detected ten times or more. The V gene is TRBV2, the J gene TRBJ1-1, with no clear D. The germline V gene encodes CDR1 SNHLY and CDR2 FYNNEI. The CDR3 is 13 amino acids. V was trimmed by 0 bases and J by 4 bases, leaving 6 bases between them. CDR3 in DNA: TGTGCCAGCAGTGAAGCCCGAAGCACTGAAGCTTTCTTT. Translating gives CASSEARSTEAFF. Filled out from reference TRBV2 and TRBJ1-1, the complete variable domain reads EPEVTQTPSHQVTQMGQEVILRCVPISNHLYFYWYRQILGQKVEFLVSFYNNEISEKSEIFDDQFSVERPDGSNFTLKIRSTKLEDSAMYFCASSEARSTEAFFGQGTRLTVV.

This clonotype has a count of ten or more. CDR3 DNA sequence: TGTGCCAGCAGCTTACGGGTAGCGGGAGTTTCCGAGCAGTACTTC. Protein sequence: CASSLRVAGVSEQYF. The V gene is TRBV7-6, the J gene TRBJ2-7, with 9 bases lining up with TRBD2. CDR3 length: 15 amino acids. Germline V gene data show CDR1 as SGHVS and CDR2 as FNYEAQ. V was pared by 2 bases and J by 6 bases, with 8 bases of the junction left unmatched.

The chain joins TRBV28 to TRBJ1-5, with 11 nucleotides matching TRBD1. Germline assignment: CDR1 MDHEN and CDR2 SYDVKM. The trim removed 6 bases at V and 2 bases at J, leaving 15 bases unmatched. CDR3 length: 19 amino acids. CDR3 sequence: CASSTIPGQGVIGNQPQHF. For the CDR3, the DNA is TGTGCCAGCAGCACGATACCGGGACAGGGGGTGATCGGCAATCAGCCCCAGCATTTT.

The sample holds many counts of this clonotype. The rearrangement links TRBV5-4 to TRBJ2-7; weak D call: TRBD1 (5 bases). Trimming removed 4 bases at V and 5 bases at J, with 13 bases between. Germline CDR1 reads SGHNT; CDR2 reads YYREEE (reference sequence). This CDR3 contains 13 residues. For the CDR3, the DNA is TGTGCCAGCAGCACCGACAGCTTCCACGAGCAGTACTTC. This encodes CASSTDSFHEQYF.

This clonotype was observed many times. This rearrangement joins TRBV30 to TRBJ1-1; D is uncertain. Between the trimmed V and J ends, which lost 4 bases and 4 bases, there was a span of 4 bases. The germline V gene has CDR1 GTSNPN and CDR2 SVGIG (reference sequence). The CDR3 contains 10 residues. CDR3 in DNA: TGTGCCTGGAAGGGCACTGAAGCTTTCTTT. This encodes CAWKGTEAFF.

The genes are TRBV2 and TRBJ1-2, with D maybe TRBD1 (5 bases). The ends were cut back, 2 bases at V and 3 bases at J, with 10 bases in the middle. CDR3 length equals 14 residues. Germline V gives CDR1 SNHLY, CDR2 FYNNEI. The CDR3: CASSESWGDYGYTF. CDR3 in DNA: TGTGCCAGCAGTGAAAGTTGGGGGGACTATGGCTACACCTTC.

There are many counts of this clonotype. The V gene is TRBV12-3 or TRBV12-4, the J gene TRBJ2-5, with D tentatively TRBD1 (6 bases). Trimming cost V 8 bases and J 2 bases, with 12 bases left between them. The CDR3 spans 13 residues. The CDR3: CASARTAQETQYF. CDR3 coding DNA: TGTGCCAGCGCTCGGACAGCACAAGAGACCCAGTACTTC.

The rearrangement uses TRBV6-1 and TRBJ2-7; D unresolved. CDR1 MNHNS and CDR2 SASEGT come from the germline V gene. Trimming removed 0 bases at V and 3 bases at J, with 6 bases between. The CDR3 extends over 13 amino acids. The CDR3 sequence: CASSEADGYEQYF. The CDR3 DNA follows: TGTGCCAGCAGTGAAGCCGACGGCTACGAGCAGTACTTC.

This clonotype was observed many times. This chain joins TRBV12-3 or TRBV12-4 and TRBJ1-5; 9 bases line up with TRBD1. The CDR3 consists of 16 residues. Losses at the gene ends were 6 bases for V and 5 bases for J; bases not matched to a gene: 11. The CDR3 reads CASSLGKRTGDQPQHF. The CDR3 coding sequence is TGTGCCAGCAGCCTTGGTAAAAGGACAGGGGATCAGCCCCAGCATTTT.

Worth noting for this clonotype: Because it lacks the conserved phenylalanine or tryptophan at the end, this CDR3 is likely a read error. The limits of the CDR3 on the DNA are not certain, so only TCRdb's listed CDR3 is given. This rearrangement joins TRBV11-2 to TRBJ2-7; TRBD1 reflects the table's D call only, with no check against the DNA. The CDR3 numbers 15 amino acids, ends counted. The germline CDR1 and CDR2 sequences are SGHAT and FQNNGV. CDR3 residues: CASSLNRGRIYEQYY.

This clonotype was detected many times. The genes are TRBV27 and TRBJ2-5; D not certain. Trimming took off 5 bases at V and 4 bases at J, with 11 bases between the two ends. Germline V gene lookup returns CDR1 MNHEY and CDR2 SMNVEV (reference sequence). The length of the CDR3 is 13 residues. The CDR3 DNA reads TGTGCCAGCAGTACGTTAGTTGGAGAGACCCAGTACTTC. Amino acids: CASSTLVGETQYF.

This chain links TRBV7-2 with TRBJ2-2; TRBD1 matches 10 bases. Looked up from germline, CDR1 is SGHTA and CDR2 is FQGNSA. This CDR3 spans 17 amino acids. With V trimmed by 0 bases and J by 5 bases, 6 bases remained unmatched. The CDR3 DNA sequence: TGTGCCAGCAGCTTAGCGCTAAGACAGGGGGCTACCGGGGAGCTGTTTTTT. This codes for CASSLALRQGATGELFF.

This clonotype was observed many times. V gene TRBV6-4 combines with J gene TRBJ2-2; D is unclear. Looked up from germline, CDR1 is MRHNA and CDR2 is SNTAGT. This CDR3 contains 14 residues. Trimming removed 0 bases at V and 4 bases at J, with 6 bases between. In DNA form, the CDR3 reads TGTGCCAGCAGTGACTCGTACAGCACCGGGGAGCTGTTTTTT. Residues: CASSDSYSTGELFF.

This clonotype was recorded at least ten times. The chain carries TRBV11-1 and TRBJ2-7; 14 bases map to TRBD2. The germline V gene has CDR1 SGHAT and CDR2 FQDESV (reference sequence). V lost 3 bases to trimming and J lost 7 bases; unmatched junction nucleotides: 8. The CDR3 has 16 residues. CDR3: CASSLKGLAGAGEQYF. As DNA, the CDR3 is TGTGCCAGCAGCTTGAAGGGACTAGCGGGAGCGGGAGAGCAGTACTTC.

This clonotype was recorded many times. V gene TRBV6-5 combines with J gene TRBJ2-7, with 9 bases lining up with TRBD1. The J segment lost 4 bases and the V segment lost 0 bases, leaving 4 bases of the junction unmatched. The CDR3 consists of 15 residues. Germline V gives CDR1 MNHEY, CDR2 SVGAGI. The CDR3 coding sequence is TGTGCCAGCAGTTACTCGGAGACAGGGGGGTACGAGCAGTACTTC. This sequence encodes CASSYSETGGYEQYF.

Ten or more counts support this clonotype. The gene calls are TRBV11-2 and TRBJ1-6; D gene unclear. This CDR3 contains 11 residues. CDR1 and CDR2 (germline): SGHAT, FQNNGV. V was trimmed by 5 bases and J by 5 bases, leaving 1 base between them. The CDR3 bases are TGTGCCAGCAGCCATAATTCACCCCTCCACTTT. Amino acid sequence: CASSHNSPLHF.

Ten or more counts support this clonotype. CDR3 sequence (DNA): TGTGCCAGCAGTTACTCCAGGACTAGCGGGAACCAAGAGACCCAGTACTTC. Translation gives CASSYSRTSGNQETQYF. The V gene is TRBV6-2 or TRBV6-3, the J gene TRBJ2-5; 12 positions match TRBD2. The germline V gene encodes CDR1 MNHEY and CDR2 SVGEGT. V shed 0 bases, J shed 0 bases, and the junction held 2 bases outside the gene matches. The CDR3 sequence is 17 residues long.

The table lists this clonotype with many counts. The rearrangement links TRBV9 to TRBJ1-6, with no clear D. The V gene's germline CDR1 is SGDLS and CDR2 YYNGEE. CDR3 size: 14 residues. V was clipped by 0 bases and J by 8 bases, with 9 bases between them. CDR3 loop: CASSVGGEDSPLHF. The CDR3, as DNA: TGTGCCAGCAGCGTAGGGGGTGAAGATTCACCCCTCCACTTT.

This clonotype was recorded at least ten times. This chain connects TRBV19 to TRBJ2-3; D perhaps matches TRBD2 (6 bases). Trimming removed 10 bases from V and 0 bases from J, with 20 bases in between. From germline, CDR1 is LNHDA and CDR2 SQIVND (reference sequence). The CDR3 consists of 16 residues. In DNA, the CDR3 is TGTGCCACCCGCCGGGCGATAGGGACTAGCACAGATACGCAGTATTTT. Its translation is CATRRAIGTSTDTQYF.

The sample holds one count of this clonotype. The rearrangement uses TRBV20-1 and TRBJ2-7; D ambiguous. The germline gives CDR1 DFQATT, CDR2 SNEGSKA (reference sequence). The CDR3 has 11 residues. V lost 2 bases and J lost 2, with 4 bases in between. The CDR3 spells CSARSTYEQYF. The DNA of the CDR3 is TGCAGTGCTAGATCGACCTACGAGCAGTACTTC.

This clonotype was seen ten or more times. The chain combines TRBV28 with TRBJ2-4; 9 nucleotides agree with TRBD1. The length of the CDR3 is 15 residues. Trimming at V came to 1 base and at J to 4 bases, leaving 2 bases not matched to a gene. Germline CDR1 reads MDHEN; CDR2 reads SYDVKM. This CDR3 reads CASSLSGQGKNIQYF. The CDR3 nucleotides read TGTGCCAGCAGTTTATCCGGACAGGGGAAAAACATTCAGTACTTC. Full variable domain (outside the CDR3, taken from reference TRBV28 and TRBJ2-4): DVKVTQSSRYLVKRTGEKVFLECVQDMDHENMFWYRQDPGLGLRLIYFSYDVKMKEKGDIPEGYSVSREKKERFSLILESASTNQTSMYLCASSLSGQGKNIQYFGAGTRLSVL.